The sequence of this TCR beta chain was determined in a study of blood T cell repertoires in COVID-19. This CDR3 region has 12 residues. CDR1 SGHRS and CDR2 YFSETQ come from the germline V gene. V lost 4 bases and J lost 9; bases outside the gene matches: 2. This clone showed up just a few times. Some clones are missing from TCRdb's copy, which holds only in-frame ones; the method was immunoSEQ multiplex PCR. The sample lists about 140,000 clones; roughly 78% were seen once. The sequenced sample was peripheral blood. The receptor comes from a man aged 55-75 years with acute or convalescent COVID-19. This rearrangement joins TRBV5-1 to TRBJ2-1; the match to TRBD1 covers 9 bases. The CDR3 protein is CASSGTGSEQFF. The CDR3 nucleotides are TGCGCCAGCAGCGGGACAGGGAGTGAGCAGTTCTTC.